The T cell receptor beta chain under discussion was sequenced for a study of identical twins. Template switching introduced a universal primer site, and the cDNA bore unique molecular identifiers. Using its own MiXCR run on the 5' RACE reads, TCRdb lists one record per CDR3 protein. The sample lists a few hundred thousand distinct CDR3 sequences, roughly 20% occurring once. This clonotype came up many times. This CDR3 has 11 residues. V was cut by 6 bases and J by 3 bases, with 4 bases left in between. Material: naive T cells sorted from blood. The origin of this receptor is a man aged 45-60 years in good health. J is TRBJ2-3 and V is TRBV12-3 or TRBV12-4; D ambiguous. The CDR3 spells CASRRTDTQYF. In DNA, the CDR3 is TGTGCCAGCAGACGTACAGATACGCAGTATTTT.